Listed below are T cell receptor beta chains from one sample, sequenced in a study of cytomegalovirus exposure and HLA in healthy donors. This table comes from immunoSEQ multiplex PCR, and its TCRdb copy is limited to in-frame clones, with some not included. The sample consists of approximately 100,000 clones, more than 65% of them appearing once. The sample consisted of PBMCs. Receptors originate from a woman aged 45-65 years in good health and CMV-seropositive. Each CDR3 is given without its conserved first and last residue.

>TRBV6-6
ASNPRGGNTIY
>TRBV7-2
ASSLGLAETQY
>TRBV9
ASAASGRDASTDTQY
>TRBV4-1
ASSHPFKDGSITNEQY
>TRBV9
ASSANRDRATEAF
>TRBV18
ASSPWRGQGGSGANVLT
>TRBV9
ASSPGTGGLGEKLF
>TRBV2
ASSENVGRVYGYT
>TRBV15
ATSILHPQAVDYGYT
>TRBV18
ASSPADTSEAF
>TRBV7-9
ASSLPDTQY
>TRBV28
ASSLILGQGYYEQY
>TRBV29-1
SARGIAGSDTGELF
>TRBV5-4
ASSLWGVEIDTQY
>TRBV5-1
ASSLGDSHSNQPQH